Sequencing of this TCR beta chain was carried out in a study of T cell repertoires in cytomegalovirus infection. Whole-study context: It was recently identified HLA-C-restricted and well-studied HLA-B-restricted CMV epitopes that the study used. It can be stated that public TCR beta signatures indicated CMV infection as well as a matching HLA type. Study results and caveats: Cumulative frequency of public TCR beta families picked out carriers of CMV plus the relevant HLA. The ex vivo response was dominated by HLA-C-restricted CMV-specific TCR beta clonotypes.

TCRdb analysed the reads with MiXCR anew, one entry per CDR3 protein. The data show some 920,000 distinct CDR3 sequences, 31% seen once. Germline V gene data show CDR1 as MNHEY and CDR2 as SMNVEV (reference sequence). The CDR3 loop spans 13 amino acids. V dropped 4 bases and J dropped 6 bases, with 12 bases sitting between them. This clonotype was seen more than once but under ten times. Its antigen is currently unknown. The origin of this receptor is a human donor in good health (CMV status not recorded). Some clones in this sample may be carry-over from other donors' samples. The chain employs TRBV27 and TRBJ1-2; a possible D gene is TRBD1 (6 bases). The source material was cultured CD8+ T cells from PBMCs, sampled from culture after CMV antigen stimulation. This CDR3 reads CASSYTGYNGYTF. CDR3 nucleotides: TGTGCCAGCAGTTATACAGGGTATAATGGCTACACCTTC.